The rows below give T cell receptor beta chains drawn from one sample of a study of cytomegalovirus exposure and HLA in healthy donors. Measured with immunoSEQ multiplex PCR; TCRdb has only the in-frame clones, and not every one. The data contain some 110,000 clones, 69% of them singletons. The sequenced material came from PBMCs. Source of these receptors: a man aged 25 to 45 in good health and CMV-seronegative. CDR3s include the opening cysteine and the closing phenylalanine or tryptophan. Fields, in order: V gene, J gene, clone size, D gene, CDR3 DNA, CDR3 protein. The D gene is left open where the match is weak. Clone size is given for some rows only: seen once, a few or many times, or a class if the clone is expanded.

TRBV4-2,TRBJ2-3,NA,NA,TGTGCCAGCAGCCAAGATCTGCAGCGGCTCCCCACAGATACGCAGTATTTT,CASSQDLQRLPTDTQYF
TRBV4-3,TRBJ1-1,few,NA,TGCGCCAGCAGCCAAGACTACGGGGGACGGAGGAACACTGAAGCTTTCTTT,CASSQDYGGRRNTEAFF
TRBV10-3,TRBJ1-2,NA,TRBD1,TGTGCCATCAGTGAGGCCTACGACAGGGCTCGGGCTGGCTACACCTTC,CAISEAYDRARAGYTF
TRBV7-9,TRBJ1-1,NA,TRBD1,TGTGCCAGCAGCTTGGACAGGGGCGTGGGGCACGGTGAAGCTTTCTTT,CASSLDRGVGHGEAFF
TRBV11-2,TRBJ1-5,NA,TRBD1,TGTGCCAGCAGCTTAGAGATATCCGGGACAGGCAATCAGCCCCAGCATTTT,CASSLEISGTGNQPQHF
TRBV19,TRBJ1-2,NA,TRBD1,TGTGCCAGTACCCCGAGGGGACAGCGCAACTATGGCTACACCTTC,CASTPRGQRNYGYTF
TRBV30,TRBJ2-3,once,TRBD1,TGTGCCTGGAGCGCAGGGGGCGCGGTAGATACGCAGTATTTT,CAWSAGGAVDTQYF
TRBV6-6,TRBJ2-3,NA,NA,TGTGCCAGCAGTATGGGACACCGAGCAATCACAGATACGCAGTATTTT,CASSMGHRAITDTQYF
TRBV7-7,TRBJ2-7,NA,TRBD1,TGTGCTAGCAGCCTTGGACAGGGGGAATACTACGAGCAGTACTTC,CASSLGQGEYYEQYF
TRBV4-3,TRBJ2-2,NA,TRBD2,TGCGCCAGCAGCCAAGACTTGGCGGGAGGGCCCTCCGGGGAGCTGTTTTTT,CASSQDLAGGPSGELFF
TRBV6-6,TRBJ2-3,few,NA,TGTGCCAGCAGGGGGGGTTGGACAGATACGCAGTATTTT,CASRGGWTDTQYF
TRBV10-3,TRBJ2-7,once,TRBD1,TGTGCCATCAGCCGGGACAGGGTCGACGAGCAGTACTTC,CAISRDRVDEQYF
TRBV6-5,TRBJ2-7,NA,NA,TGTGCCAGCAGGGGGACAAGCGAGCAGTACTTC,CASRGTSEQYF
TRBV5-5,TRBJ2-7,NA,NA,TGTGCCAGCAGCTTTTCAGGACAGACTATCTCGGACCAGAGACCTTACGAGCAGTACTTC,CASSFSGQTISDQRPYEQYF
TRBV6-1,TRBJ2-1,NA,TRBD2,TGTGCCAGCAGTGATACTAGCGGGGGGGACTACAATGAGCAGTTCTTC,CASSDTSGGDYNEQFF
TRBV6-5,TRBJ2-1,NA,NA,TGTGCCAGCAGTTTCGGGCTAGCAGTAAACAATGAGCAGTTCTTC,CASSFGLAVNNEQFF
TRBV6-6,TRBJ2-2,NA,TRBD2,TGTGCCACAAAGCGGGGGGGGGTCGGGGAGCTGTTTTTT,CATKRGGVGELFF
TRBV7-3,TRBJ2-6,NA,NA,TGTGCCAGCAGTGAGGGGAGGGGGGGGGCCAACGTCCTGACTTTC,CASSEGRGGANVLTF
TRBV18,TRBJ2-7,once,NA,TGTGCCAGCGCTTCCGTCAGGGAGCAGTACTTC,CASASVREQYF
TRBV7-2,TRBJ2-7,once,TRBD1,TGTGCCAGCAGCACTGACAGGGGCCCCCTCTACGAGCAGTACTTC,CASSTDRGPLYEQYF
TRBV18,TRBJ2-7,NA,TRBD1,TGTGCCAGCTCACCGTTAGGGACAGGGGCCGCGGCGGGCTCCTACGAGCAGTACTTC,CASSPLGTGAAAGSYEQYF
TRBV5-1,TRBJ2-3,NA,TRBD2,TGCGCCAGCAGCCCGGGACTAGCGTCTCCTACGCAGTATTTT,CASSPGLASPTQYF
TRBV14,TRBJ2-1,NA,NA,TGTGCCAGCAGCCAAGCGAGTCTCCACAATGAGCAGTTCTTC,CASSQASLHNEQFF
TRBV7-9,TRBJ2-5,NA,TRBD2,TGTGCCAGCAGCCCGCCGACGGGACTAGCGGGCGAGACCCAGTACTTC,CASSPPTGLAGETQYF
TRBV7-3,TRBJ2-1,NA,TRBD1,TGTGCCAGCAGCTTTTCGGCAGGGGGCTTGGATGAGCAGTTCTTC,CASSFSAGGLDEQFF
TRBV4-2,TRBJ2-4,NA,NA,TGTGCCAGCAGCCAAGATCGGTCGGGAGTGGGGGGAAACATTCAGTACTTC,CASSQDRSGVGGNIQYF
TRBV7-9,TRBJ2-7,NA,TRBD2,TGTGCCAGCAGCGCCGGGACTAGCGTTCAGCCCTACGAGCAGTACTTC,CASSAGTSVQPYEQYF
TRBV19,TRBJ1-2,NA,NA,TGTGCCAGTAGTATCAGGGCAGGGCCGGTTTATGGCTACACCTTC,CASSIRAGPVYGYTF
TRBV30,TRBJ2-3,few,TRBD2,TGTGCCCTGCAACTAGCGGGAGTAGAAGATACGCAGTATTTT,CALQLAGVEDTQYF
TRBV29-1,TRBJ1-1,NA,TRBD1,TGCAGCGGGGACAGGGTGGGCGCTGAAGCTTTCTTT,CSGDRVGAEAFF